This T cell receptor (beta chain) was identified in a study of early T cells in non-severe SARS-CoV-2 infection (dated by TCRdb to the early 2020s). Broadly, across the study: Because TCR sequencing was done on bulk RNA from unsorted whole blood, the alpha and beta chains could not be paired. The investigation overall reported the following: VDJdb matching was skewed toward anti-spike CD8 responses, so virus-specific expansions were likely underestimated and private and CD4 specificities were missed.

Set within a cohort of healthcare workers in London, UK, this nested case-control study involved weekly PCR testing of nasopharyngeal swabs along with blood sampling. Healthcare workers were recruited between 23 and 31 March 2020, during the week of the UK lockdown, and were followed weekly for up to about 15 weeks. V is pared back by 3 bases and J by 10 bases, with 12 bases lying between the germline termini. The cysteine opens and the phenylalanine closes a CDR3 of 12 amino acids. The read is trimmed to its CDR3 DNA, 36 bases read in frame from base 1. This clonotype appeared many times. Which antigen it targets is not known. No qualities accompany the bases; no much larger clone lies one base away. The receptor library was made with 5' RACE. TCRdb shows the sequencer as NextSeq 500. In the TCR library protocol, unique molecular identifiers were attached to individual cDNA molecules to correct for PCR bias and sequencing error. Both TCR alpha and beta chains were sequenced, and tight co-correlation was observed between alpha and beta sequence abundances in each sample. As for how the authors treated the data: V gene, J gene and CDR3 annotation of TCR sequences was performed with Decombinator V4. Expanded TCRs were defined as changing significantly between any two time points under a Poisson model with p below 0.0001. TCR abundances were normalised to the total number of TCRs sequenced in each sample and reported as counts per million. TRAV1-2 paired with TRAJ12, TRAJ20 or TRAJ33 defined MAIT TCRs, while TRAV10 paired with TRAJ18 defined iNKT TCRs. VDJdb, accessed 1 November 2021, was searched for CMV, EBV and SARS-CoV-2 annotated TCRs, with TCRs annotated for multiple antigens excluded. TCRdb passed the public sequencing reads through fastp at Q25 and MiXCR, retaining productive beta sequences. Every CDR3 protein is listed once, alongside the most common genes and DNA of its rows. The V and J calls shown here were made by TCRdb, not taken from the authors' results. The sample records approximately 20,000 distinct CDR3 sequences, roughly 4.3% of which are singletons. Approximately 6.6% of the sample lies in the top ten.

The chain was built from TRBV12-3 or TRBV12-4 and TRBJ1-1; a tentative D match to TRBD1 spans 5 bases. Sequenced material: whole blood. The sequence derives from an adult who was a healthcare worker with PCR-confirmed SARS-CoV-2 infection or an uninfected control (not recorded which). This receptor carries the CDR3 CASSFSGGRAFF. The nucleotide sequence reads TGTGCCAGCAGTTTCTCTGGGGGAAGAGCTTTCTTT.